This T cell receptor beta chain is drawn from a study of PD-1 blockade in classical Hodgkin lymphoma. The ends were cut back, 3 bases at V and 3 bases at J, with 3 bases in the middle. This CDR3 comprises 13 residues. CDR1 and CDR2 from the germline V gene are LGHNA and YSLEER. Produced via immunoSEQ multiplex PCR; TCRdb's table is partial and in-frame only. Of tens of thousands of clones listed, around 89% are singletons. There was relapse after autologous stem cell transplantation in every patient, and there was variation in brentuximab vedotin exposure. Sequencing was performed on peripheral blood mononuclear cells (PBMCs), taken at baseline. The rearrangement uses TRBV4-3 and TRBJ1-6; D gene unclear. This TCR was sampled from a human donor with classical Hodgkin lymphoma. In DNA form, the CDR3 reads TGCGCCAGCAGCCACGGCTATAATTCACCCCTCCACTTT. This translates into CASSHGYNSPLHF.